Presented here are 29 T cell receptor beta chains from one specimen sequenced in a study of OX40 agonist ivuxolimab in advanced cancers. Repertoires were generated with immunoSEQ multiplex PCR, while TCRdb's copy carries only in-frame clones and drops some. The table lists fewer than 90,000 clones, around 91% of them singletons, with 0.3% to 0.45% in the top ten. Sample: CD4+ or CD8+ T cells sorted from blood, taken in a trial of the OX40 agonist ivuxolimab. All receptors derive from an adult with an advanced solid tumor such as melanoma, head and neck, liver or kidney cancer.

This clone was detected only a few times. The CDR3 protein is CAWSRTGELFF. CDR3 in DNA: TGTGCCTGGAGCCGTACGGGGGAGCTGTTTTTT. The gene calls are TRBV30 and TRBJ2-2; no reliable D call. CDR1 is GTSNPN, CDR2 SVGIG, per germline (reference sequence). This CDR3 spans 11 amino acids. Trimming pared 3 bases from V and 8 bases from J, leaving 7 bases between.

The genes are TRBV18 and TRBJ1-2, with D maybe TRBD1 (6 bases). This CDR3 has 13 residues. V was cut by 3 bases and J by 1 base, with 6 bases left in between. Germline V lookup: CDR1 KGHSH, CDR2 LQKENI. The CDR3 DNA is TGTGCCAGCTCACCGGACAGTAACTATGGCTACACCTTC. Its translation is CASSPDSNYGYTF.

The CDR3 loop reads CASSRSFSGRMAGQETQYF. CDR3 nucleotide sequence: TGCGCCAGCAGCCGAAGTTTCAGCGGGAGGATGGCCGGACAAGAGACCCAGTACTTC. The V call is TRBV5-1, the J call TRBJ2-5; 9 bases line up with TRBD2. Trimming took 4 bases from V and 2 from J; bases not matched to a gene: 18. Looked up from germline, CDR1 is SGHRS and CDR2 is YFSETQ. This CDR3 is 19 amino acids long.

This clone was picked up a small number of times. The chain employs TRBV6-1 and TRBJ2-7, with D tentatively TRBD1 (5 bases). Germline assignment: CDR1 MNHNS and CDR2 SASEGT. The CDR3 spans 12 residues. Between the trimmed V and J ends, which lost 6 bases and 3 bases, there was a span of 9 bases. CDR3 DNA: TGTGCCAGCAGCAGGGAACACTACGAGCAGTACTTC. Amino acids: CASSREHYEQYF.

V and J are TRBV10-3 and TRBJ1-6; D gene unclear. With 4 bases removed from V and 9 bases from J, the gap between germline ends came to 16 bases. Germline CDR1 ENHRY, CDR2 SYGVKD. CDR3 length: 15 amino acids. CDR3 nucleotides: TGTGCCATCAGTGGCGGGCCTCAATCTGGTTCACCCCTCCACTTT. Protein sequence: CAISGGPQSGSPLHF.

The chain joins TRBV10-3 to TRBJ2-1, with 10 bases matching TRBD2. The V and J ends lost 6 bases and 9 bases, in that order; junction bases with no gene match: 5. Germline lookup yields CDR1 ENHRY and CDR2 SYGVKD. The CDR3 spans 13 residues. The DNA for the CDR3 is TGTGCCATCAGGGGGACTAGCGAGGGTGAGCAGTTCTTC. Protein sequence: CAIRGTSEGEQFF.

V gene TRBV19 combines with J gene TRBJ1-1; 7 nucleotides align to TRBD1. In germline, CDR1 is LNHDA, CDR2 SQIVND (reference sequence). V shed 7 bases and J 6 bases; nucleotides not matched to a gene: 11. The length of the CDR3 is 14 residues. The CDR3 bases are TGTGCCAGTAAAACCCAGGGGGATGGCGCTGAAGCTTTCTTT. Translation: CASKTQGDGAEAFF.

The chain combines TRBV30 with TRBJ2-2, with TRBD2 as a possible D gene (5 bases). The CDR3 covers 15 residues. Germline lookup yields CDR1 GTSNPN and CDR2 SVGIG (reference sequence). Deletions cut 4 bases from V and 5 bases from J, with 17 bases between. The CDR3 nucleotides are TGTGCCTGGACAAGGGAGATGCATTTGACCGGGGAGCTGTTTTTT. It is translated as CAWTREMHLTGELFF.

CDR3 in DNA: TGTGCCAGCAGCGGAAAGCTAGCGGGAGCACGCAATGAGCAGTTCTTC. Its protein is CASSGKLAGARNEQFF. The gene calls are TRBV7-9 and TRBJ2-1; TRBD2 aligns across 10 bases. CDR1 and CDR2 from the germline V gene are SEHNR and FQNEAQ (reference sequence). Germline trimming cut 5 bases from V and 6 bases from J; bases unmatched to any gene: 10. CDR3 length: 16 residues.

A single count supports this clone. The chain carries TRBV7-8 and TRBJ1-3, with 9 bases identical to TRBD1. The CDR3 is 17 residues long. Germline lookup yields CDR1 SGHVS and CDR2 FQNEAQ. V trimming: 3 bases; J trimming: 0 bases; junction bases outside the gene matches: 6. CDR3 nucleotides: TGTGCCAGCAGCTTCACAGGGGGCTATTACTCTGGAAACACCATATATTTT. Its protein is CASSFTGGYYSGNTIYF.

CDR3: CASSLRGHLGYTF. CDR3 coding DNA: TGTGCCAGCAGCCTAAGGGGACACTTAGGCTACACCTTC. V and J are TRBV27 and TRBJ1-2, with a weak D call TRBD1 (6 bases). Germline V lookup: CDR1 MNHEY, CDR2 SMNVEV (reference sequence). The V end was cut by 6 bases, the J end by 8 bases, with 16 bases between. CDR3 length equals 13 residues.

The sample holds many counts of this clone. The chain couples TRBV6-5 to TRBJ2-1; D is ambiguous. V gave up 6 bases and J gave up 10 bases, with 16 bases separating them. The CDR3 is 13 amino acids. Germline CDR1 and CDR2: MNHEY and SVGAGI. The CDR3 is CASSRGPQKEQFF. The CDR3 bases are TGTGCCAGCAGCCGAGGACCGCAGAAGGAGCAGTTCTTC.

The chain joins TRBV7-2 to TRBJ2-2; D remains ambiguous. The germline V and J ends were trimmed by 9 bases and 0 bases, with 11 bases remaining between them. The CDR3 is 14 residues long. CDR1 and CDR2 from the germline V gene are SGHTA and FQGNSA. In DNA form, the CDR3 reads TGTGCCAGTATACCGTCTTCGAACACCGGGGAGCTGTTTTTT. Translating gives CASIPSSNTGELFF.

The chain joins TRBV30 to TRBJ2-7, with TRBD2 identical over 12 bases. V gave up 0 bases and J gave up 2 bases; unmatched junction bases: 5. The CDR3 length is 16 residues. From germline, CDR1 is GTSNPN and CDR2 SVGIG (reference sequence). The CDR3 region is CAWSVQWTSGAYEQYF. CDR3 sequence (DNA): TGTGCCTGGAGTGTACAGTGGACTAGCGGGGCCTACGAGCAGTACTTC. Variable domain in full (rest from reference TRBV30 and TRBJ2-7): SQTIHQWPATLVQPVGSPLSLECTVEGTSNPNLYWYRQAAGRGLQLLFYSVGIGQISSEVPQNLSASRPQDRQFILSSKKLLLSDSGFYLCAWSVQWTSGAYEQYFGPGTRLTVT.

V is TRBV5-4 and J is TRBJ2-3; 8 bases agree with TRBD2. The CDR3 contains 16 residues. V lost 4 bases, J lost 2 bases, and 9 bases stayed unmatched. The germline gives CDR1 SGHNT, CDR2 YYREEE (reference sequence). The CDR3 DNA reads TGTGCCAGCAGCCTGTCCGGGGGGGGCCCCACAGATACGCAGTATTTT. Encoded protein: CASSLSGGGPTDTQYF. The full variable domain, in which reference TRBV5-4 and TRBJ2-3 provide the parts outside the CDR3, is ETGVTQSPTHLIKTRGQQVTLRCSSQSGHNTVSWYQQALGQGPQFIFQYYREEENGRGNFPPRFSGLQFPNYSSELNVNALELDDSALYLCASSLSGGGPTDTQYFGPGTRLTVL.

This chain joins TRBV7-9 and TRBJ2-4; TRBD1 matches 8 bases. CDR1 and CDR2 (germline): SEHNR, FQNEAQ (reference sequence). The CDR3 covers 16 residues. V was clipped by 2 bases and J by 7 bases; unmatched bases: 10. The CDR3 DNA reads TGTGCCAGCAGCTTACCTTGGCAGGGGGCGAGGAACATTCAGTACTTC. Its protein is CASSLPWQGARNIQYF.

CDR3 in DNA: TGTGCCAGCAGCTTGGTTCCGGGAGCCTACGAGCAGTACTTC. Translated, it gives CASSLVPGAYEQYF. This chain connects TRBV5-4 to TRBJ2-7; tentatively, D is TRBD2 (6 bases). V shed 0 bases and J shed 2 bases, with 9 bases lying between them. The CDR3 runs to 14 residues. The germline V gene has CDR1 SGHNT and CDR2 YYREEE (reference sequence).

This clone appeared a single time. The genes are TRBV6-1 and TRBJ2-7, with TRBD1 matching over 10 bases. With 6 bases clipped from V and 1 base from J, the junction kept 6 bases outside the gene matches. The germline gives CDR1 MNHNS, CDR2 SASEGT. The CDR3 has 15 amino acids. CDR3 residues: CASRAGTGESYEQYF. In DNA form, the CDR3 reads TGTGCCAGCAGAGCTGGGACAGGGGAATCCTACGAGCAGTACTTC.

The chain carries TRBV20-1 and TRBJ2-7; no definite D call. CDR3 length: 11 residues. The germline V and J ends were trimmed by 1 base and 6 bases, with 7 bases remaining between them. Germline CDR1 is DFQATT and CDR2 is SNEGSKA (reference sequence). The CDR3 is CSARGGFEQYF. The CDR3 DNA sequence: TGCAGTGCTAGAGGTGGGTTCGAGCAGTACTTC.

The chain employs TRBV6-1 and TRBJ2-7, with D perhaps TRBD1 (7 bases). The CDR3 length is 14 residues. V was pared by 4 bases and J by 2 bases, with 12 bases between. Germline V lookup: CDR1 MNHNS, CDR2 SASEGT. The CDR3 DNA reads as TGTGCCAGCAGTGTTCCCAGGGGGGCCTACGAGCAGTACTTC. The encoded protein is CASSVPRGAYEQYF.

Points on this clone: Distinct nucleotide sequences in the sample also encode this CDR3. This chain joins TRBV4-1 and TRBJ2-3; no clear D gene. Germline V CDR1 and CDR2: MGHRA, YSYEKL. Trimming pared 1 base from V and 0 bases from J, leaving 11 bases between. The CDR3 covers 16 residues. CDR3 bases: TGCGCCAGCAGCCAAGTTAATCTAGTAAGCACAGATACGCAGTATTTT. Translated: CASSQVNLVSTDTQYF.

This chain links TRBV30 with TRBJ2-1, with D perhaps given as TRBD1 or TRBD2 (5 bases each). The length of the CDR3 is 15 residues. Germline V lookup: CDR1 GTSNPN, CDR2 SVGIG (reference sequence). V gave up 0 bases and J gave up 6 bases, with 15 bases separating them. CDR3 in amino acids: CAWSVGLLRGNEQFF. In nucleotides, the CDR3 is TGTGCCTGGAGTGTCGGTTTATTGAGGGGCAATGAGCAGTTCTTC.

The V call is TRBV7-8, the J call TRBJ2-1; 7 bases agree with TRBD2. V lost 5 bases, J lost 5 bases, and 9 bases stayed unmatched. Per germline, CDR1 SGHVS and CDR2 FQNEAQ. The CDR3 loop spans 15 amino acids. The CDR3 coding sequence is TGTGCCAGCAGCCCCTCGAGCGGGGCCCACAATGAGCAGTTCTTC. Protein: CASSPSSGAHNEQFF.

The rearrangement links TRBV5-6 to TRBJ1-1; D unresolved. V gave up 4 bases and J gave up 3 bases, with 13 bases separating them. Germline loops: CDR1 SGHDT, CDR2 YYEEEE. This CDR3 region has 14 residues. The CDR3 sequence: CASSIVADYTEAFF. CDR3 DNA: TGTGCCAGCAGCATAGTTGCGGACTACACTGAAGCTTTCTTT.

The gene calls are TRBV6-5 and TRBJ2-1; no firm D call. V dropped 0 bases and J dropped 7 bases, with 13 bases sitting between them. The CDR3 sequence is 15 residues long. Germline CDR1 reads MNHEY; CDR2 reads SVGAGI. CDR3 in amino acids: CASSYSMGMKNEQFF. CDR3 bases: TGTGCCAGCAGTTACTCGATGGGGATGAAAAATGAGCAGTTCTTC.

The chain has TRBV5-1 and TRBJ1-5; TRBD1 matches 9 bases. Germline assignment: CDR1 SGHRS and CDR2 YFSETQ. Trimming cost V 0 bases and J 6 bases; bases outside gene matches: 7. The CDR3 contains 16 residues. CDR3 nucleotides: TGCGCCAGCAGCTTGGGGGACAGGGAGGATACTCAGCCCCAGCATTTT. This encodes CASSLGDREDTQPQHF.

The J gene is TRBJ1-3, the V gene TRBV7-9; a possible D gene is TRBD1 (5 bases). Trimming pared 5 bases from V and 0 bases from J, leaving 20 bases between. CDR1 and CDR2 from the germline V gene are SEHNR and FQNEAQ (reference sequence). The CDR3 runs to 18 residues. The CDR3 reads CASSLGQGEGHSGNTIYF. The CDR3 DNA follows: TGTGCCAGCAGCCTGGGGCAGGGTGAAGGCCACTCTGGAAACACCATATATTTT.

The CDR3 protein is CASSLAGVTETQYF. CDR3 DNA sequence: TGTGCCAGCTCCCTAGCGGGAGTTACAGAGACCCAGTACTTC. The chain joins TRBV6-6 to TRBJ2-5, with 10 nucleotides matching TRBD2. Germline values: CDR1 MNHNY, CDR2 SVGAGI (reference sequence). The V gene end was trimmed by 8 bases and the J gene end by 4 bases; junction bases not matched to a gene: 7. The CDR3 runs to 14 residues.

The genes are TRBV10-2 and TRBJ2-7; TRBD2 matches at 11 bases. V lost 7 bases to trimming and J lost 2 bases; unmatched junction nucleotides: 10. The CDR3 is 16 residues long. The germline gives CDR1 WSHSY, CDR2 SAAADI. The CDR3 nucleotides are TGCGCCAGCAACCTACAGCTAGCGGGAGGTACCTACGAGCAGTACTTC. Protein sequence: CASNLQLAGGTYEQYF.